A single sample gave rise to the 19 T cell receptor beta chains below, sequenced in a study of Ad26.COV2.S vaccination and SARS-CoV-2 variants. Method: immunoSEQ multiplex PCR; TCRdb's copy keeps in-frame clones and lacks some. The sample includes around 320,000 clones, about 86% of them seen just once. Treatment noted: approximately 18 received Ad26.COV2.S at low or high dose, single or two shots; five or six received placebo; per-sample allocation not given. After the first vaccine or placebo injection, samples were drawn on day 63. Here the sequenced sample was peripheral blood, taken in a trial of Ad26.COV2.S vaccine versus placebo. The receptors were gathered from a person between 18 and 59 years old who received the Ad26.COV2.S COVID-19 vaccine or a placebo.

CDR3 nucleotide sequence: TGTGCCAGCAGCCCCCGGACAGGCGGCGCCGGGGAGCTGTTTTTT. Its protein product is CASSPRTGGAGELFF. V and J are TRBV9 and TRBJ2-2; 7 bases are a match to TRBD1. In germline, CDR1 is SGDLS, CDR2 YYNGEE. The CDR3 consists of 15 residues. The V and J ends lost 4 bases and 6 bases, in that order; junction bases with no gene match: 9. The full variable domain, completed using reference TRBV9 and TRBJ2-2, is DSGVTQTPKHLITATGQRVTLRCSPRSGDLSVYWYQQSLDQGLQFLIQYYNGEERAKGNILERFSAQQFPDLHSELNLSSLELGDSALYFCASSPRTGGAGELFFGEGSRLTVL.

This chain joins TRBV15 and TRBJ2-3; 12 bases match TRBD2. Trimming at V came to 2 bases and at J to 0 bases, leaving 6 bases not matched to a gene. Germline assignment: CDR1 LNHNV and CDR2 YYDKDF (reference sequence). This CDR3 has 18 residues. As DNA, the CDR3 is TGTGCCACCAGCAGATCGACTAGCGGGGGCCCAAGCACAGATACGCAGTATTTT. The encoded protein is CATSRSTSGGPSTDTQYF. The full variable domain, in which reference TRBV15 and TRBJ2-3 provide the parts outside the CDR3, is DAMVIQNPRYQVTQFGKPVTLSCSQTLNHNVMYWYQQKSSQAPKLLFHYYDKDFNNEADTPDNFQSRRPNTSFCFLDIRSPGLGDTAMYLCATSRSTSGGPSTDTQYFGPGTRLTVL.

The rearrangement links TRBV2 to TRBJ1-5, with D uncertain. The CDR3 totals 12 residues. Germline V gene sequence: CDR1 SNHLY, CDR2 FYNNEI. V lost 2 bases to trimming and J lost 6 bases, with 5 bases between them. The CDR3 spells CASSENSQPQHF. The CDR3 nucleotides are TGTGCCAGCAGTGAAAACAGTCAGCCCCAGCATTTT.

The J gene is TRBJ1-3, the V gene TRBV5-6; D not certain. This CDR3 has 15 residues. Germline CDR1 reads SGHDT; CDR2 reads YYEEEE. V lost 0 bases and J 4 bases, leaving 11 bases between the germline ends. This CDR3 reads CASSLEAGRGNTIYF. CDR3 sequence (DNA): TGTGCCAGCAGCTTGGAAGCGGGCAGGGGAAACACCATATATTTT. The full variable domain, rest sourced from reference TRBV5-6 and TRBJ1-3, is DAGVTQSPTHLIKTRGQQVTLRCSPKSGHDTVSWYQQALGQGPQFIFQYYEEEERQRGNFPDRFSGHQFPNYSSELNVNALLLGDSALYLCASSLEAGRGNTIYFGEGSWLTVV.

Points on this clone: Other DNA sequences in this sample translate to the same CDR3. The chain employs TRBV5-1 and TRBJ2-3; 11 positions agree with TRBD1. Germline V gene data show CDR1 as SGHRS and CDR2 as YFSETQ. CDR3 length: 15 amino acids. V gave up 4 bases and J gave up 1 base; unmatched junction bases: 2. The CDR3 is CASSLGQGGTDTQYF. CDR3 bases: TGCGCCAGCAGCCTGGGACAGGGGGGCACAGATACGCAGTATTTT. The variable domain in full, with the rest retrieved from reference TRBV5-1 and TRBJ2-3, is KAGVTQTPRYLIKTRGQQVTLSCSPISGHRSVSWYQQTPGQGLQFLFEYFSETQRNKGNFPGRFSGRQFSNSRSEMNVSTLELGDSALYLCASSLGQGGTDTQYFGPGTRLTVL.

The rearrangement uses TRBV4-3 and TRBJ1-2; D is unclear. Germline V gene sequence: CDR1 LGHNA, CDR2 YSLEER. Trimming pared 1 base from V and 3 bases from J, leaving 12 bases between. The CDR3 extends over 15 amino acids. CDR3 DNA: TGCGCCAGCAGCCAAGTTGCAGTTGGGGACTATGGCTACACCTTC. Translation gives CASSQVAVGDYGYTF.

The chain employs TRBV3-1 (or the pseudogene TRBV3-2) and TRBJ2-1; no definite D call. In germline, CDR1 is LGHDT, CDR2 YNNKEL (reference sequence). Trimming took off 3 bases at V and 8 bases at J, with 5 bases between the two ends. The CDR3 is 11 amino acids. The CDR3 reads CASSHLDEQFF. The DNA for the CDR3 is TGTGCCAGCAGCCATCTAGATGAGCAGTTCTTC.

The chain combines TRBV4-3 with TRBJ1-2; D is unresolved. From germline, CDR1 is LGHNA and CDR2 YSLEER. Trimming removed 1 base at V and 5 bases at J, with 11 bases between. CDR3 size: 14 residues. CDR3 protein: CASSQVGSLYGYTF. CDR3 nucleotides: TGCGCCAGCAGCCAAGTGGGAAGCCTGTATGGCTACACCTTC.

The chain carries TRBV7-9 and TRBJ1-2; 8 bases line up with TRBD1. Germline CDR1 is SEHNR and CDR2 is FQNEAQ (reference sequence). This CDR3 is 17 amino acids long. J gave up 3 bases and V 5 bases, and 14 bases lay outside the gene matches. This chain's CDR3 is CASSLRQGPLLDYGYTF. The CDR3 DNA reads as TGTGCCAGCAGCCTAAGACAGGGGCCGCTCCTTGACTATGGCTACACCTTC.

The chain is built from TRBV6-5 and TRBJ1-2; 7 nucleotides align to TRBD1. V shed 7 bases and J 5 bases; nucleotides not matched to a gene: 4. Per germline, CDR1 MNHEY and CDR2 SVGAGI. This CDR3 region has 12 residues. The CDR3 loop reads CASIEQGYGYTF. The CDR3 coding sequence is TGTGCCAGCATCGAACAGGGGTATGGCTACACCTTC.

CDR3: CASSLLVGGLPREQYF. In nucleotides, the CDR3 is TGTGCCAGCAGTTTATTAGTAGGGGGGCTCCCGCGGGAGCAGTACTTC. The gene calls are TRBV28 and TRBJ2-7, with D perhaps matching TRBD1 or TRBD2 (6 bases each). The CDR3 is 16 residues long. Germline V CDR1 and CDR2: MDHEN, SYDVKM. V was shortened by 1 base and J by 7 bases, with 20 bases between the two germline ends.

A few counts support this clone. This chain links TRBV7-2 with TRBJ2-5; TRBD2 aligns across 8 bases. The CDR3 totals 14 residues. V trimming: 5 bases; J trimming: 2 bases; junction bases outside the gene matches: 4. Per germline, CDR1 SGHTA and CDR2 FQGNSA. CDR3 loop: CASSLRLAQETQYF. The CDR3 DNA sequence: TGTGCCAGCAGCCTAAGACTAGCGCAAGAGACCCAGTACTTC.

The chain combines TRBV6-2 or TRBV6-3 with TRBJ2-3; D ambiguous. Germline lookup yields CDR1 MNHEY and CDR2 SVGEGT. This CDR3 is 13 amino acids long. Trimming cost V 3 bases and J 6 bases, with 10 bases left between them. The CDR3 reads CASSYWQRDTQYF. The CDR3 bases are TGTGCCAGCAGTTATTGGCAGAGGGATACGCAGTATTTT.

This chain connects TRBV27 to TRBJ2-1; D perhaps matches TRBD2 (5 bases). The CDR3 contains 15 residues. The V end was cut by 3 bases, the J end by 1 base, with 10 bases between. Germline V CDR1 and CDR2: MNHEY, SMNVEV (reference sequence). The CDR3 loop is CASSLGSVSYNEQFF. The CDR3, as DNA: TGTGCCAGCAGTTTGGGTAGCGTATCCTACAATGAGCAGTTCTTC.

This clone was observed a single time. V is TRBV2 and J is TRBJ1-1; unclear D gene. The CDR3 spans 15 residues. Germline-derived CDR1 and CDR2 are SNHLY and FYNNEI. V lost 2 bases and J lost 1, with 11 bases in between. CDR3 DNA sequence: TGTGCCAGCAGTGAAACGGGAGGGCGGAACACTGAAGCTTTCTTT. Amino acids: CASSETGGRNTEAFF.

This clone was found a few times. This chain joins TRBV4-2 and TRBJ1-6, with unresolved D. Trimming removed 3 bases at V and 7 bases at J, with 16 bases between. CDR1 is LGHNA and CDR2 is YNFKEQ in the germline V gene. This CDR3 spans 16 amino acids. The CDR3 spells CASSHDGPGKNSPLHF. CDR3 in DNA: TGTGCCAGCAGCCATGACGGCCCGGGAAAAAATTCACCCCTCCACTTT.

This chain uses TRBV3-1 (or the pseudogene TRBV3-2) with TRBJ1-2; D is undetermined. The germline gives CDR1 LGHDT, CDR2 YNNKEL (reference sequence). CDR3 size: 13 residues. Trimming removed 0 bases at V and 8 bases at J, with 10 bases between. CDR3 sequence: CASSQDLGRGYTF. CDR3 DNA sequence: TGTGCCAGCAGCCAAGATCTGGGCCGCGGCTACACCTTC.

In the case of this clone: The same CDR3 also results from other DNA sequences found in this sample. V usage is TRBV18 and J usage is TRBJ1-1; TRBD1 agrees at 9 bases. The CDR3 contains 14 residues. Trimming cost V 3 bases and J 6 bases; bases outside gene matches: 5. The germline CDR1 and CDR2 sequences are KGHSH and LQKENI. Here the CDR3 DNA reads TGTGCCAGCTCACCGAGACAGGGGGGCCCTGAAGCTTTCTTT. Amino acid sequence: CASSPRQGGPEAFF.

This chain links TRBV5-1 with TRBJ1-1; D uncertain. With 7 bases removed from V and 5 bases from J, the gap between germline ends came to 18 bases. Germline V gene data show CDR1 as SGHRS and CDR2 as YFSETQ. The CDR3 is 14 amino acids. The CDR3 nucleotides are TGCGCCAGCTCCCGGGCCTTAGCGGTTACTGAAGCTTTCTTT. It yields the protein CASSRALAVTEAFF. Combining the CDR3 with reference TRBV5-1 and TRBJ1-1 gives the whole variable domain KAGVTQTPRYLIKTRGQQVTLSCSPISGHRSVSWYQQTPGQGLQFLFEYFSETQRNKGNFPGRFSGRQFSNSRSEMNVSTLELGDSALYLCASSRALAVTEAFFGQGTRLTVV.